Here is one TCR beta chain with its context. The data originate from a study of blood T cell repertoires in COVID-19. Profiled with immunoSEQ multiplex PCR; TCRdb holds only in-frame clones, not every one. In the table there are approximately 260,000 clones, roughly 80% of which are singletons. Sequencing input: peripheral blood. The TCR was taken from an elderly woman with active or convalescent COVID-19.

CDR3 nucleotide sequence: TGTGCCAGCAGCACGGGACAGGGCACCTATGGCTACACCTTC. It specifies CASSTGQGTYGYTF. The rearrangement links TRBV5-4 to TRBJ1-2, with 9 nucleotides matching TRBD1. The germline V gene encodes CDR1 SGHNT and CDR2 YYREEE (reference sequence). The CDR3 is made up of 14 amino acids. V gave up 4 bases and J gave up 4 bases; unmatched junction bases: 5. Using reference TRBV5-4 and TRBJ1-2 for the parts outside the CDR3, the full variable domain is ETGVTQSPTHLIKTRGQQVTLRCSSQSGHNTVSWYQQALGQGPQFIFQYYREEENGRGNFPPRFSGLQFPNYSSELNVNALELDDSALYLCASSTGQGTYGYTFGSGTRLTVV.